These T cell receptor beta chains were read from a single sample in a study of shared clonotypes between healthy human individuals. Sequencing was performed with immunoSEQ multiplex PCR; in TCRdb, only in-frame clones are kept and a portion is missing. The sample shows roughly 1 million clones, approximately 80% of them seen only once. Specimen: memory CD4+ T cells from PBMCs. These receptor sequences come from a man between 18 and 29 years old in good health. Some clones in this sample may be carry-over from other donors' samples. The CDR3 runs from the conserved cysteine through the conserved F or W. D genes are given only for firm matches. Not all rows give a size; the values are once, few, many and, for expanded clones, a class.

size: .
D: TRBD1
J: TRBJ1-5
V: TRBV19
length: 15
DNA: TGTGCCAGTAGTATTGGGGGGCCAGGGGGTCAGCCCCAGCATTTT
CDR3: CASSIGGPGGQPQHF

size: .
D: .
J: TRBJ2-1
V: TRBV5-4
length: 14
DNA: TGTGCCAGCAACTATTGGGGGTCCTACAATGAGCAGTTCTTC
CDR3: CASNYWGSYNEQFF

size: .
D: TRBD1
J: TRBJ1-2
V: TRBV2
length: 14
DNA: TGTGCCAGCATGATGACGGACAGGGCCCGTGGCTACACCTTC
CDR3: CASMMTDRARGYTF

size: .
D: TRBD2
J: TRBJ2-1
V: TRBV7-3
length: 14
DNA: TGTGCCAGCAGCTTAGGACTAGCAGGCAATGAGCAGTTCTTC
CDR3: CASSLGLAGNEQFF

size: many
D: .
J: TRBJ1-3
V: TRBV2
length: 15
DNA: TGTGCCAGCAGGCAAACACTGGGTTCTGGAAACACCATATATTTT
CDR3: CASRQTLGSGNTIYF

size: once
D: .
J: TRBJ2-7
V: TRBV6-5
length: 15
DNA: TGTGCCAGCAGTCGCGACCCCAGTTTTAGCTACGAGCAGTACTTC
CDR3: CASSRDPSFSYEQYF

size: .
D: .
J: TRBJ1-1
V: TRBV7-2
length: 15
DNA: TGTGCCAGCAGCTTAGCGCTACTTAGCGGCACTGAAGCTTTCTTT
CDR3: CASSLALLSGTEAFF

size: .
D: .
J: TRBJ2-5
V: TRBV7-2
length: 16
DNA: TGTGCCAGCAGCCTGGCCCTAGGAAGGCCCCAAGAGACCCAGTACTTC
CDR3: CASSLALGRPQETQYF

size: few
D: TRBD1
J: TRBJ1-1
V: TRBV29-1
length: 11
DNA: TGCAGCGGCGACGGGACAGGGAAAACTTTCTTT
CDR3: CSGDGTGKTFF

size: .
D: .
J: TRBJ1-5
V: TRBV5-4
length: 13
DNA: TGTGCCAGCAGCTCAGGAATCAATCAGCCCCAGCATTTT
CDR3: CASSSGINQPQHF

size: once
D: TRBD1
J: TRBJ1-2
V: TRBV28
length: 13
DNA: TGTGCCAGCGACAGGGGACCGGAGGCTGGCTACACCTTC
CDR3: CASDRGPEAGYTF

size: .
D: .
J: TRBJ2-1
V: TRBV28
length: 11
DNA: TGTGCCAGCAGCCTAAGCAATGAGCAGTTCTTC
CDR3: CASSLSNEQFF

size: .
D: TRBD2
J: TRBJ2-3
V: TRBV18
length: 15
DNA: TGTGCCAGCTCATACACTAGCGGTCTATCAGATACGCAGTATTTT
CDR3: CASSYTSGLSDTQYF

size: .
D: .
J: TRBJ1-4
V: TRBV11-1
length: 15
DNA: TGTGCCAGCAGCCACGGGACCTCCGATAATGAAAAACTGTTTTTT
CDR3: CASSHGTSDNEKLFF

size: once
D: .
J: TRBJ2-1
V: TRBV7-2
length: 16
DNA: TGTGCCAGCAGCTTAGATAGCGTCTTCGGCTACAATGAGCAGTTCTTC
CDR3: CASSLDSVFGYNEQFF

size: .
D: .
J: TRBJ1-1
V: TRBV28
length: 18
DNA: TGTGCCAGCAGTTTATGGACAGGTAGGGGACGAGGTGGCACTGAAGCTTTCTTT
CDR3: CASSLWTGRGRGGTEAFF

size: .
D: .
J: TRBJ2-3
V: TRBV9
length: 16
DNA: TGTGCCAGCAGCGTAGTTAAAGCTAGCAGCGCAGATACGCAGTATTTT
CDR3: CASSVVKASSADTQYF

size: .
D: TRBD1
J: TRBJ2-5
V: TRBV7-9
length: 15
DNA: TGTGCCAGCAGCTCGGGACAGGGGGCGTGGGAGACCCAGTACTTC
CDR3: CASSSGQGAWETQYF

size: .
D: TRBD1
J: TRBJ1-3
V: TRBV28
length: 14
DNA: TGTGCCAGCAGGACGACAGGGTGGGGAAACACCATATATTTT
CDR3: CASRTTGWGNTIYF

size: .
D: TRBD2
J: TRBJ2-5
V: TRBV30
length: 13
DNA: TGTGCCTGGAATCCTAGCGGGATAGAGACCCAGTACTTC
CDR3: CAWNPSGIETQYF

size: .
D: .
J: TRBJ1-2
V: TRBV6-5
length: 13
DNA: TGTGCCAGCAGTTACGGGGGGTCGACTGGCTACACCTTC
CDR3: CASSYGGSTGYTF

size: .
D: .
J: TRBJ2-1
V: TRBV9
length: 13
DNA: TGTGCCAGCAGCTCCGACCCATACAATGAGCAGTTCTTC
CDR3: CASSSDPYNEQFF

size: .
D: .
J: TRBJ1-2
V: TRBV25-1
length: 15
DNA: TGTGCCAGCAGTGACTCCCGGGGCCCAACCTATGGCTACACCTTC
CDR3: CASSDSRGPTYGYTF

size: .
D: .
J: TRBJ2-1
V: TRBV15
length: 15
DNA: TGTGCCACCAGCAGTCGGTCAAGCTCCTACAATGAGCAGTTCTTC
CDR3: CATSSRSSSYNEQFF

size: .
D: .
J: TRBJ1-4
V: TRBV2
length: 11
DNA: TGTGCCAGCAGAGGGAGGGAAAAACTGTTTTTT
CDR3: CASRGREKLFF

size: once
D: TRBD1
J: TRBJ1-4
V: TRBV6-5
length: 14
DNA: TGTGCCAGCAGGCAGACAGGGACTAATGAAAAACTGTTTTTT
CDR3: CASRQTGTNEKLFF

size: few
D: .
J: TRBJ2-3
V: TRBV5-1
length: 12
DNA: TGCGCCAGCAGGTGGAGCACAGATACGCAGTATTTT
CDR3: CASRWSTDTQYF

size: .
D: .
J: TRBJ2-3
V: TRBV5-4
length: 17
DNA: TGTGCCAGCAGCTCCGGAAACAGGGTGTTAGGAACAGATACGCAGTATTTT
CDR3: CASSSGNRVLGTDTQYF

size: once
D: .
J: TRBJ2-7
V: TRBV27
length: 13
DNA: TGTGCCAGCAGTCCCTATCCGACGGGCGAGCAGTACTTC
CDR3: CASSPYPTGEQYF

size: once
D: .
J: TRBJ2-5
V: TRBV28
length: 13
DNA: TGTGCCAGTTTCAGGGCTGGGGAAGAGACCCAGTACTTC
CDR3: CASFRAGEETQYF

size: few
D: TRBD1
J: TRBJ1-1
V: TRBV18
length: 17
DNA: TGTGCCAGCTCACCCTTGGACAGGAATAAACCGAACACTGAAGCTTTCTTT
CDR3: CASSPLDRNKPNTEAFF

size: .
D: .
J: TRBJ1-6
V: TRBV30
length: 15
DNA: TGTGCCTGGAGAATAGGAGACACTCTAAATTCACCCCTCCACTTT
CDR3: CAWRIGDTLNSPLHF

size: .
D: TRBD2
J: TRBJ2-5
V: TRBV19
length: 14
DNA: TGTGCCAGTAGGAGGAGGTCTAGCGGAGAGACCCAGTACTTC
CDR3: CASRRRSSGETQYF

size: .
D: TRBD2
J: TRBJ2-7
V: TRBV19
length: 17
DNA: TGTGCCAGTAGTCTCCGAGCCGGGACTAGCGGAACCTACGAGCAGTACTTC
CDR3: CASSLRAGTSGTYEQYF

size: .
D: .
J: TRBJ2-2
V: TRBV13
length: 16
DNA: TGTGCCAGCAGCTTAATCTCCCACAGCAGCACCGGGGAGCTGTTTTTT
CDR3: CASSLISHSSTGELFF

size: .
D: TRBD1
J: TRBJ2-2
V: TRBV19
length: 16
DNA: TGTGCCAGTAGTATCCGGACAGGGGGACCCACCGGGGAGCTGTTTTTT
CDR3: CASSIRTGGPTGELFF

size: .
D: .
J: TRBJ2-7
V: TRBV30
length: 14
DNA: TGTGCCTGGAGTGAGGACAGCCTTTTTGGGGAGCAGTACTTC
CDR3: CAWSEDSLFGEQYF

size: once
D: TRBD1
J: TRBJ1-1
V: TRBV6-6
length: 14
DNA: TGTGCCAGCAGTTACGCGGAACAGGGGGGTGAAGCTTTCTTT
CDR3: CASSYAEQGGEAFF

size: .
D: TRBD2
J: TRBJ2-7
V: TRBV5-4
length: 16
DNA: TGTGCCAGCAGCCGCGAAGGGACTAGCGTAACCTACGAGCAGTACTTC
CDR3: CASSREGTSVTYEQYF

size: few
D: .
J: TRBJ2-7
V: TRBV27
length: 11
DNA: TGTGCCAGCAGTCAAAGACAGGAGCAGTACTTC
CDR3: CASSQRQEQYF

size: few
D: .
J: TRBJ1-5
V: TRBV9
length: 13
DNA: TGTGCCAGCAGCGGGGGCTACAATCAGCCCCAGCATTTT
CDR3: CASSGGYNQPQHF

size: few
D: .
J: TRBJ1-2
V: TRBV27
length: 14
DNA: TGTGCCAGCACTGAGAGGGCATCCGGCTATGGCTACACCTTC
CDR3: CASTERASGYGYTF

size: .
D: .
J: TRBJ2-7
V: TRBV19
length: 15
DNA: TGTGCCAGTAGTATAGGCCCGACAGTTGCCTACGAGCAGTACTTC
CDR3: CASSIGPTVAYEQYF

size: .
D: .
J: TRBJ2-2
V: TRBV7-2
length: 15
DNA: TGTGCCAGCAGCCGATATCCCTTGAACACCGGGGAGCTGTTTTTT
CDR3: CASSRYPLNTGELFF

size: .
D: .
J: TRBJ1-2
V: TRBV2
length: 15
DNA: TGTGCCAGCAGTGAAGATCGGGATTTTCTCTATGGCTACACCTTC
CDR3: CASSEDRDFLYGYTF